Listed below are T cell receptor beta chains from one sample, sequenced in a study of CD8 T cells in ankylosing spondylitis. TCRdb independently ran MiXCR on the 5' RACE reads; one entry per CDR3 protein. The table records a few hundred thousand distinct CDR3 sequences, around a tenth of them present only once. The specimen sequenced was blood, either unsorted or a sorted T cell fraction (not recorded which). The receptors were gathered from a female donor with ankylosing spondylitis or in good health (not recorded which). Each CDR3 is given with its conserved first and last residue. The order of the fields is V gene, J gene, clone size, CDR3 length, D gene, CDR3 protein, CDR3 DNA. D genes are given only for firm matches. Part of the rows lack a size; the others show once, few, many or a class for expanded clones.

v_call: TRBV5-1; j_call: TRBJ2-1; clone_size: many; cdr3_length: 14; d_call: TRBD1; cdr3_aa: CASSGQGRYNEQFF; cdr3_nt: TGCGCCAGCAGTGGACAGGGAAGATACAATGAGCAGTTCTTC
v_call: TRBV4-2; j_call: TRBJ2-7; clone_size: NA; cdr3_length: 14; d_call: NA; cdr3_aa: CASSQGDSGYEQYF; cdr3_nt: TGTGCCAGCAGCCAAGGGGATAGCGGATACGAGCAGTACTTC
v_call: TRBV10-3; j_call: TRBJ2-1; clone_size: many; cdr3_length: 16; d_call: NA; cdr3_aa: CAISDKGVKSYNEQFF; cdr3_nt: TGTGCCATCAGTGACAAGGGCGTAAAGTCCTACAATGAGCAGTTCTTC
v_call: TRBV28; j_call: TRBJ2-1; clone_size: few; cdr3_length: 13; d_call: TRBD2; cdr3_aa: CASQTGGYNEQFF; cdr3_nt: TGTGCCAGCCAGACGGGGGGCTACAATGAGCAGTTCTTC
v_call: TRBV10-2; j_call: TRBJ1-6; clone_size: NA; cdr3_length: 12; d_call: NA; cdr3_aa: CASSESRDGLHF; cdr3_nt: TGCGCCAGCAGTGAGTCTCGCGATGGCCTCCACTTT
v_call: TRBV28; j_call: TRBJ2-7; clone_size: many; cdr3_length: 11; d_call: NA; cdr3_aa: CASSFEGEQYF; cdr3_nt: TGTGCCAGCAGTTTCGAGGGCGAGCAGTACTTC
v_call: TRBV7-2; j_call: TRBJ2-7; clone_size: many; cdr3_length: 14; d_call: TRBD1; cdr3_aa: CASSLQGANYEQYF; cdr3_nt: TGTGCCAGCAGCTTACAGGGGGCCAACTACGAGCAGTACTTC
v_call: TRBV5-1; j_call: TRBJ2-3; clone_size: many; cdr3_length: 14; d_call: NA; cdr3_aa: CASQERQRTDTQYF; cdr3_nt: TGCGCCAGCCAAGAGCGTCAAAGGACAGATACGCAGTATTTT
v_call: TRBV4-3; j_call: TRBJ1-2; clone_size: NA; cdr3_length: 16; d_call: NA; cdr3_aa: CASSQEWGESNYGYTF; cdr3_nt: TGCGCCAGCAGCCAAGAGTGGGGGGAATCTAACTATGGCTACACCTTC
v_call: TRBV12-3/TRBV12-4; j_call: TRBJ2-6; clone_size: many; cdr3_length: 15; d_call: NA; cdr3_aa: CASSLGSSGANVLTF; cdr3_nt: TGTGCCAGCAGTTTAGGGAGCTCTGGGGCCAACGTCCTGACTTTC
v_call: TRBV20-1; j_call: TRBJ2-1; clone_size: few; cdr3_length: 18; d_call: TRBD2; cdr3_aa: CSASAGLAGVRSGNEQFF; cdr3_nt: TGCAGTGCTAGTGCGGGACTAGCGGGAGTACGGTCCGGGAATGAGCAGTTCTTC
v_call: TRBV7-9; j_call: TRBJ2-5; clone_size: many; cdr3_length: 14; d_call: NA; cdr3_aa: CASSLSTWWETQYF; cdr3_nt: TGTGCCAGCAGCTTAAGCACCTGGTGGGAGACCCAGTACTTC
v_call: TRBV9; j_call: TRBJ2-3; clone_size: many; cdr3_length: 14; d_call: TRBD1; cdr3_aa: CASSVQGAADTQYF; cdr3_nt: TGTGCCAGCAGCGTACAGGGGGCGGCGGATACGCAGTATTTT
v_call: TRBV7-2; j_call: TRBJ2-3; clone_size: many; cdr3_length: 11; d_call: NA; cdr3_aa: CASSHSGTQYF; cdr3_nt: TGTGCCAGCAGCCACTCTGGTACGCAGTATTTT
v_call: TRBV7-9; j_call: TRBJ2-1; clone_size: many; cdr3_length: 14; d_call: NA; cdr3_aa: CASSGLREKDEQFF; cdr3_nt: TGTGCCAGCAGCGGTCTCAGGGAGAAAGATGAGCAGTTCTTC
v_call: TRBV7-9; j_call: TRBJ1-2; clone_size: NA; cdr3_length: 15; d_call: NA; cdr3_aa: CASQGRGFGNYGYTF; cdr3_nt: TGTGCCAGCCAGGGGCGGGGGTTCGGTAACTATGGCTACACCTTC
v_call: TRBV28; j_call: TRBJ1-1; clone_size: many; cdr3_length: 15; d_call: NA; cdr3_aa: CASSPGGHGNTEAFF; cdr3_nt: TGTGCCAGCAGTCCCGGGGGACACGGGAACACTGAAGCTTTCTTT
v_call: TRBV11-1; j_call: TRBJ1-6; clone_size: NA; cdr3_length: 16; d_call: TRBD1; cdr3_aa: CASSKFGQGGESPLHF; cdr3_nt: TGTGCCAGCAGCAAATTCGGACAGGGTGGAGAATCACCCCTCCACTTT
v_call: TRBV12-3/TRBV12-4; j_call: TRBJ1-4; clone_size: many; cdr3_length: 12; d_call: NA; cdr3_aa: CASSLGGAKLFF; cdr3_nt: TGTGCCAGCAGTTTAGGTGGCGCAAAACTGTTTTTT
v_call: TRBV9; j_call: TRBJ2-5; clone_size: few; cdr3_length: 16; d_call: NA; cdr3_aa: CASSMGGAGLQETQYF; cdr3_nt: TGTGCCAGCAGCATGGGGGGGGCGGGATTACAAGAGACCCAGTACTTC
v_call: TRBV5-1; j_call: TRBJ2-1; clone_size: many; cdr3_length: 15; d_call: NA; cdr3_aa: CASSPTGIFSDEQFF; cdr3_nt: TGCGCCAGCAGCCCAACAGGGATATTTTCGGATGAGCAGTTCTTC
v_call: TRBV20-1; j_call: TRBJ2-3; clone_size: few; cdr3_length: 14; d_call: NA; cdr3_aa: CSATRGDVADTQYF; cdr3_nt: TGCAGTGCTACAAGAGGGGATGTCGCAGATACGCAGTATTTT
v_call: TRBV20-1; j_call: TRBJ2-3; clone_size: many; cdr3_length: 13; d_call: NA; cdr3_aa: CSAFRAAADTQYF; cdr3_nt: TGCAGTGCTTTCCGGGCCGCGGCAGATACGCAGTATTTT
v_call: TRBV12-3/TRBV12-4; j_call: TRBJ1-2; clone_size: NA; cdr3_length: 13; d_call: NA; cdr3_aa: CASSFREQEGYTF; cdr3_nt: TGTGCCAGCAGTTTTAGGGAACAGGAGGGCTACACCTTC
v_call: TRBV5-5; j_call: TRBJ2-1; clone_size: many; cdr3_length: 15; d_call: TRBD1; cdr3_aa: CASSLGQGALNEQFF; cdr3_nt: TGTGCCAGCAGCTTGGGACAGGGGGCTTTGAATGAGCAGTTCTTC
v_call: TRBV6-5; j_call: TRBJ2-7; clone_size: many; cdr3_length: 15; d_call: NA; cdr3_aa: CASSYSGRGLGEQYF; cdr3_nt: TGTGCCAGCAGTTACTCGGGCAGGGGCCTGGGTGAGCAGTACTTC
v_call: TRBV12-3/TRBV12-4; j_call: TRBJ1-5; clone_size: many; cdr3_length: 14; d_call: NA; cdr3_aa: CASSRGSSNQPQHF; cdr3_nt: TGTGCCAGCAGTAGGGGGTCTAGCAATCAGCCCCAGCATTTT
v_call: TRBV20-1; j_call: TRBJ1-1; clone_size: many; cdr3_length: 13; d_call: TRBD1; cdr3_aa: CSARGQAIVEAFF; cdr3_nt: TGCAGTGCTAGGGGACAGGCGATTGTTGAAGCTTTCTTT
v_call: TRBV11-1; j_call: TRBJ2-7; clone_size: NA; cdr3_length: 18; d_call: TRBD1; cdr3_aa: CASSPGGQGATFSYEQYF; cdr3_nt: TGTGCCAGCAGCCCGGGGGGACAGGGGGCTACATTCTCCTACGAGCAGTACTTC
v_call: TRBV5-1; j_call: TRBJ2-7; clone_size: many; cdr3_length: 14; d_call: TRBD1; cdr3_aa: CASRGGQGFYEQYF; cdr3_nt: TGCGCCAGCAGGGGGGGACAGGGTTTCTACGAGCAGTACTTC
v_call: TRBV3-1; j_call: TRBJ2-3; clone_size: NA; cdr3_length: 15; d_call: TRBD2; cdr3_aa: CASSPLAGGADTQYF; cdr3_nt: TGTGCCAGCAGTCCCCTGGCGGGGGGAGCGGATACGCAGTATTTT
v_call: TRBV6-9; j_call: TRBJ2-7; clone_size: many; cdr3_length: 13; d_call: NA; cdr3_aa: CASRNRVNYEQYF; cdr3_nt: TGTGCCAGCAGAAACCGGGTCAACTACGAGCAGTACTTC
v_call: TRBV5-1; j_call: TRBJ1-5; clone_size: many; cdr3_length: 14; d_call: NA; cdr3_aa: CASSLEGADGPQHF; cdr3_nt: TGCGCCAGCAGCTTGGAAGGGGCAGATGGGCCCCAGCATTTT
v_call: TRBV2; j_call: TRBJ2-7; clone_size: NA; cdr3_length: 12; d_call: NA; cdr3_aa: CASSVELNEQYF; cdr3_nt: TGTGCCAGCAGTGTAGAGCTTAATGAGCAGTACTTC
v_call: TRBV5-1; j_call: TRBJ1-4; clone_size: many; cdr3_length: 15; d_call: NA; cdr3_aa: CASTPLMGLNEKLFF; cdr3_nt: TGCGCCAGCACCCCCTTGATGGGGCTTAATGAAAAACTGTTTTTT
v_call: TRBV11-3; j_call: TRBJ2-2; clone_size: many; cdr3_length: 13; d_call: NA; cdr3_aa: CASSLGVDGELFF; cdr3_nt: TGTGCCAGCAGCTTAGGGGTGGACGGGGAGCTGTTTTTT
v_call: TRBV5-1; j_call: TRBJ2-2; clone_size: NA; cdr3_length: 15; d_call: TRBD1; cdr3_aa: CASSMGQPNTGELFF; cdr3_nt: TGCGCCAGCAGCATGGGACAGCCGAACACCGGGGAGCTGTTTTTT
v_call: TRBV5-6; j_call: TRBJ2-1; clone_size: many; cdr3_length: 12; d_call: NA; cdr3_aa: CASSLRRREQFF; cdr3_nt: TGTGCCAGCAGCTTGAGGCGCCGTGAGCAGTTCTTC
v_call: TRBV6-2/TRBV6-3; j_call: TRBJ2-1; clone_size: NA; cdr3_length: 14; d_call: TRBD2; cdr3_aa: CASRLAGVVGEQFF; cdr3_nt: TGTGCCAGCAGACTAGCGGGAGTAGTAGGTGAGCAGTTCTTC
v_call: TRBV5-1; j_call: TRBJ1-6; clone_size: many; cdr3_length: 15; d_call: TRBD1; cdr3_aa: CASSFGQGLNSPLHF; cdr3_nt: TGCGCCAGCAGCTTCGGACAGGGCCTTAATTCACCCCTCCACTTT
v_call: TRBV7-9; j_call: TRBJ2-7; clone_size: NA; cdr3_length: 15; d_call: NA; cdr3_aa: CASSFGTAETYEQYF; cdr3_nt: TGTGCCAGCAGCTTCGGGACGGCCGAGACCTACGAGCAGTACTTC
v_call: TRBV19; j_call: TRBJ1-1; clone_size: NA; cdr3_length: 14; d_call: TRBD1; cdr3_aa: CASKGTGRPTEAFF; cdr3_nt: TGTGCCAGTAAAGGGACAGGGCGGCCCACTGAAGCTTTCTTT
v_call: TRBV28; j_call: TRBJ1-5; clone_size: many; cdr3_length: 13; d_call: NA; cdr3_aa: CASRPGFSQPQHF; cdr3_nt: TGTGCCAGCAGACCGGGTTTTAGTCAGCCCCAGCATTTT
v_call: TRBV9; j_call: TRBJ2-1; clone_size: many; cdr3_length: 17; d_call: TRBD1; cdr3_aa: CASSVPRQGSNYNEQFF; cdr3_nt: TGTGCCAGCAGCGTCCCGCGACAGGGGTCCAACTACAATGAGCAGTTCTTC
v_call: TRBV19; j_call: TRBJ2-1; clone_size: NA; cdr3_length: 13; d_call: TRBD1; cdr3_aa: CASSIAEGQPQFF; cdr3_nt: TGTGCCAGTAGTATAGCCGAGGGACAGCCGCAGTTCTTC
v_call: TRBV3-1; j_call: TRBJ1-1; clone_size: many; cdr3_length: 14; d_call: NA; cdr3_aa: CASSQVMGVAEAFF; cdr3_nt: TGTGCCAGCAGCCAAGTCATGGGGGTCGCTGAAGCTTTCTTT
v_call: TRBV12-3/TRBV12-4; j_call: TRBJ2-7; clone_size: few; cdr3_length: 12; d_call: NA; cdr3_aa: CASSFNILEQYF; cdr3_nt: TGTGCCAGCAGTTTCAACATCCTGGAGCAGTACTTC
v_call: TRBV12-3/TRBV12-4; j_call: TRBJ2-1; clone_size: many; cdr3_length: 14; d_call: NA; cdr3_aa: CAREMTESYNEQFF; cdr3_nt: TGTGCCAGAGAAATGACAGAATCCTACAATGAGCAGTTCTTC
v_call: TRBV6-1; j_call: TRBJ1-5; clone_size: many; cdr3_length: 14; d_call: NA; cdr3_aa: CASSVTHPNQPQHF; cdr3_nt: TGTGCCAGCAGTGTAACCCACCCCAATCAGCCCCAGCATTTT
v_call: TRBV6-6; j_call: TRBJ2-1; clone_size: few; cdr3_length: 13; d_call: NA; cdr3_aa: CATRGGPTNEQFF; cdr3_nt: TGTGCCACCAGAGGGGGACCCACGAATGAGCAGTTCTTC
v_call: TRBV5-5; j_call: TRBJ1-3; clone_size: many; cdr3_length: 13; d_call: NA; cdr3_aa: CASRSWAQNTIYF; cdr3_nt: TGTGCCAGCAGATCATGGGCGCAAAACACCATATATTTT
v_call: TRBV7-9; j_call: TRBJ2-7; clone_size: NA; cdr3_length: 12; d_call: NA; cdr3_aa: CASSSTTGGQYF; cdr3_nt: TGTGCCAGCAGCTCGACCACCGGGGGGCAGTACTTC
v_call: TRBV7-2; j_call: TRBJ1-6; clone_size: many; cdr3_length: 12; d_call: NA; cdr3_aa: CASSLGHSPLHF; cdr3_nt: TGTGCCAGCAGCTTAGGGCATTCACCCCTCCACTTT